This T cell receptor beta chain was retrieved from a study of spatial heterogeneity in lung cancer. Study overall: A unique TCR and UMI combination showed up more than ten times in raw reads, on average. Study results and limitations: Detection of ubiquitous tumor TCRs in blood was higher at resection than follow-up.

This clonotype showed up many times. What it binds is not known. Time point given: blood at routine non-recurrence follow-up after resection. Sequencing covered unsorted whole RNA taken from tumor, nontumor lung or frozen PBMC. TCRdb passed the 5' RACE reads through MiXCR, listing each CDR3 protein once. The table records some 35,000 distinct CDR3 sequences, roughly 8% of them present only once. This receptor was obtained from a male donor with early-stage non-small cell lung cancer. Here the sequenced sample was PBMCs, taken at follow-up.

The CDR3 reads CASSSGSGGFTQYF. Here the CDR3 DNA reads TGTGCCAGCAGTTCCGGTAGCGGGGGGTTTACGCAGTATTTT. The J gene is TRBJ2-3, the V gene TRBV6-2 or TRBV6-3; 10 bases match TRBD2. The junction had 6 bases not matched to a gene; V was cut back by 4 bases and J by 8 bases. The CDR3 sequence is 14 residues long. The V gene's germline CDR1 is MNHEY and CDR2 SVGEGT.